This entry concerns a single T cell receptor (beta chain). This specimen belongs to a study of blood T cell repertoires in COVID-19. Data came from immunoSEQ multiplex PCR; TCRdb stores just in-frame clones and leaves some out. The repertoire consists of 130,000 to 150,000 clones, with almost 90% occurring once and the leading ten covering roughly 2%. With V trimmed by 4 bases and J by 4 bases, 7 bases remained unmatched. The CDR3 has 16 amino acids. Germline CDR1 SGDLS, CDR2 YYNGEE. Sequences were obtained from peripheral blood. The genes are TRBV9 and TRBJ2-7; TRBD2 matches at 14 bases. The source is a human donor in a cohort sampled during active COVID-19. The CDR3 DNA reads TGTGCCAGCAGCCCAGGACTAGCGGGAGGTACTTACGAGCAGTACTTC. Its translation is CASSPGLAGGTYEQYF.